What follows are 27 T cell receptor beta chains derived from one specimen sequenced in a study of T cell changes during pregnancy in multiple sclerosis. Method: immunoSEQ multiplex PCR; TCRdb's copy keeps in-frame clones and lacks some. The table lists around 59,000 clones, 85% to 95% of them singletons. The specimen was peripheral blood, collected in the first trimester of pregnancy. All receptors come from a female donor with multiple sclerosis, enrolled in a pregnancy study.

Comment on this clone: Mismatch with germline at one junction end may stem from a read error. V and J are TRBV5-4 and TRBJ1-4; tentative D call: TRBD1 (6 bases). The CDR3 covers 16 residues. CDR1 SGHNT and CDR2 YYREEE come from the germline V gene (reference sequence). CDR3 sequence: CASSQDPGRGSEKLFF. Here the CDR3 DNA reads TGCGCCAGCAGCCAAGATCCCGGCAGGGGTAGTGAAAAACTGTTTTTT.

The chain has TRBV9 and TRBJ2-3, with TRBD2 identical over 8 bases. The CDR3 has 19 amino acids. Germline V gives CDR1 SGDLS, CDR2 YYNGEE. With 1 base clipped from V and 4 bases from J, the junction kept 17 bases outside the gene matches. The CDR3 DNA is TGTGCCAGCAGCGTAAGGCCCGGGTCGGCAAGCGGGGGCTCAGATACGCAGTATTTT. As protein: CASSVRPGSASGGSDTQYF.

The rearrangement joins TRBV7-3 to TRBJ2-2; 7 bases line up with TRBD2. Germline CDR1 reads SGHTA; CDR2 reads FQGTGA. V lost 0 bases to trimming and J lost 3 bases; unmatched junction nucleotides: 7. The CDR3 extends over 17 amino acids. CDR3 sequence: CASSLTRLAAYTGELFF. The CDR3 DNA sequence: TGTGCCAGCAGCTTAACGAGGCTAGCGGCTTACACCGGGGAGCTGTTTTTT.

This chain connects TRBV9 to TRBJ2-1, with a weak D call TRBD2 (5 bases). V lost 3 bases, J lost 10 bases, and 17 bases lay in between. The germline V gene has CDR1 SGDLS and CDR2 YYNGEE. The CDR3 contains 14 residues. The CDR3 sequence is CASSARTGVGEQFF. The DNA for the CDR3 is TGTGCCAGCAGCGCCCGGACTGGGGTAGGGGAGCAGTTCTTC.

This CDR3 is CASSQATGGTGELFF. The CDR3 coding sequence is TGTGCCAGCAGCCAGGCGACGGGGGGCACCGGGGAGCTGTTTTTT. The chain couples TRBV7-3 to TRBJ2-2; the match to TRBD2 covers 7 bases. Germline V gives CDR1 SGHTA, CDR2 FQGTGA. The CDR3 extends over 15 amino acids. Trimming cost V 5 bases and J 4 bases; bases outside gene matches: 7.

V and J are TRBV5-4 and TRBJ1-1; unclear D gene. CDR1 and CDR2 from the germline V gene are SGHNT and YYREEE (reference sequence). The CDR3 consists of 15 residues. The V end lost 3 bases, the J end lost 0 bases, and 12 bases lay between the germline ends. CDR3 DNA: TGTGCCAGCAGCTCTCGTCGTGCGATGAACACTGAAGCTTTCTTT. It specifies CASSSRRAMNTEAFF.

V is TRBV4-2 and J is TRBJ2-3; D gene uncertain. The CDR3 extends over 16 amino acids. V lost 0 bases, J lost 1 base, and 11 bases lay in between. CDR1 and CDR2 (germline): LGHNA, YNFKEQ. CDR3 in DNA: TGTGCCAGCAGCCAAGATTCATCGAGCGGCACAGATACGCAGTATTTT. Its protein product is CASSQDSSSGTDTQYF.

This chain links TRBV7-6 with TRBJ1-6, with unresolved D. CDR3 length equals 15 residues. The germline gives CDR1 SGHVS, CDR2 FNYEAQ. The V and J ends lost 5 bases and 7 bases respectively, with 15 bases between them. CDR3 in amino acids: CASSPRSGWNSPLHF. As DNA, the CDR3 is TGTGCCAGCAGCCCTAGGTCCGGGTGGAATTCACCCCTCCACTTT.

This rearrangement joins TRBV14 to TRBJ1-1, with a tentative D call TRBD1 (5 bases). There are 15 residues in the CDR3. The V end lost 5 bases, the J end lost 0 bases, and 13 bases lay between the germline ends. Germline CDR1 is SGHDN and CDR2 is FVKESK. CDR3 coding DNA: TGTGCCAGCAGCGAAAGCCAGGGCATGAACACTGAAGCTTTCTTT. This sequence encodes CASSESQGMNTEAFF.

The V call is TRBV18, the J call TRBJ2-7, with 8 bases fitting TRBD1. Trimming at V came to 3 bases and at J to 5 bases, leaving 6 bases not matched to a gene. Germline V gene sequence: CDR1 KGHSH, CDR2 LQKENI. This CDR3 region has 14 residues. In DNA form, the CDR3 reads TGTGCCAGCTCACCCCTCGGACAGGGCGACGAGCAGTACTTC. Translated, it gives CASSPLGQGDEQYF.

This chain uses TRBV5-1 with TRBJ1-2; TRBD1 matches at 8 bases. This CDR3 spans 15 amino acids. Germline V gene data show CDR1 as SGHRS and CDR2 as YFSETQ. The V segment lost 0 bases and the J segment 6 bases; nucleotides outside the gene matches: 7. CDR3 nucleotide sequence: TGCGCCAGCAGCTTGGACGGACAGGGAGAGGATGGCTACACCTTC. Translation gives CASSLDGQGEDGYTF.

This chain uses TRBV18 with TRBJ1-2, with D tentatively TRBD1 (6 bases). The V gene lost 4 bases and the J gene lost 4 bases, with 13 bases spanning the gap. The CDR3 runs to 14 residues. CDR1 and CDR2 from the germline V gene are KGHSH and LQKENI. The CDR3 bases are TGTGCCAGCTCACTCACCAGGGGCCCCTATGGCTACACCTTC. It encodes CASSLTRGPYGYTF. Together with reference TRBV18 and TRBJ1-2, the CDR3 gives the full variable domain: NAGVMQNPRHLVRRRGQEARLRCSPMKGHSHVYWYRQLPEEGLKFMVYLQKENIIDESGMPKERFSAEFPKEGPSILRIQQVVRGDSAAYFCASSLTRGPYGYTFGSGTRLTVV.

The rearrangement joins TRBV7-9 to TRBJ1-1; 7 nucleotides line up with TRBD1. J was trimmed by 8 bases and V by 5 bases; bases with no gene match: 5. CDR1 is SEHNR and CDR2 is FQNEAQ in the germline V gene (reference sequence). This CDR3 is 12 amino acids long. The CDR3 is CASSETGLEAFF. The CDR3 DNA is TGTGCCAGCAGCGAGACAGGGCTAGAAGCTTTCTTT.

The V call is TRBV13, the J call TRBJ1-6; TRBD1 is a possible D gene (5 bases). Trimming shortened V by 4 bases and J by 8 bases, and 12 bases separated the two germline ends. The CDR3 length is 14 residues. CDR1 is PRHDT, CDR2 FYEKMQ, per germline (reference sequence). This chain's CDR3 is CASSSYRNDSPLHF. CDR3 nucleotides: TGTGCCAGCAGCTCCTACAGGAATGATTCACCCCTCCACTTT.

The chain joins TRBV7-3 to TRBJ2-6, with 9 positions matching TRBD1. This CDR3 is built from 17 residues. Germline V gene data show CDR1 as SGHTA and CDR2 as FQGTGA. V lost 4 bases and J lost 1; bases outside the gene matches: 5. The CDR3 DNA reads TGTGCCAGCAGCTCCCGGGACAGGGTGTCTGGGGCCAACGTCCTGACTTTC. Amino acids: CASSSRDRVSGANVLTF.

The chain is built from TRBV11-2 and TRBJ1-1; possibly TRBD1 for D (6 bases). V was shortened by 2 bases and J by 4 bases, with 8 bases between the two germline ends. Germline assignment: CDR1 SGHAT and CDR2 FQNNGV. The CDR3 totals 13 residues. In nucleotides, the CDR3 is TGTGCCAGCAGCTTACAGGGGTTCACTGAAGCTTTCTTT. Protein sequence: CASSLQGFTEAFF.

The J gene is TRBJ1-2, the V gene TRBV7-9; D might be TRBD1 (5 bases). V shed 5 bases and J shed 3 bases, with 13 bases lying between them. Germline CDR1 and CDR2: SEHNR and FQNEAQ (reference sequence). The CDR3 runs to 14 residues. For the CDR3, the DNA is TGTGCCAGCAGCCCACCCGGAGGGGACTATGGCTACACCTTC. Translated: CASSPPGGDYGYTF.

V is TRBV25-1 and J is TRBJ2-7; TRBD1 might be the D (7 bases). V dropped 3 bases and J dropped 3 bases, with 15 bases sitting between them. The CDR3 consists of 15 residues. Germline CDR1 MGHDK, CDR2 SYGVNS. This chain's CDR3 is CASSEGGQLIYEQYF. The CDR3 DNA is TGTGCCAGCAGTGAGGGGGGACAGTTAATCTACGAGCAGTACTTC.

This chain links TRBV11-2 with TRBJ1-4; D is unclear. Per the germline V gene, CDR1 is SGHAT and CDR2 is FQNNGV. V lost 7 bases, J lost 3 bases, and 12 bases lay in between. The CDR3 is 14 residues long. In DNA, the CDR3 is TGTGCCAGCACCTGGGGAGGAGCTAATGAAAAACTGTTTTTT. Its protein is CASTWGGANEKLFF. The variable domain in full, with the rest retrieved from reference TRBV11-2 and TRBJ1-4, is EAGVAQSPRYKIIEKRQSVAFWCNPISGHATLYWYQQILGQGPKLLIQFQNNGVVDDSQLPKDRFSAERLKGVDSTLKIQPAKLEDSAVYLCASTWGGANEKLFFGSGTQLSVL.

The chain joins TRBV6-5 to TRBJ1-1; 7 bases are a match to TRBD1. The V gene end was trimmed by 2 bases and the J gene end by 0 bases; junction bases not matched to a gene: 6. From germline, CDR1 is MNHEY and CDR2 SVGAGI. The CDR3 extends over 16 amino acids. The CDR3 DNA sequence: TGTGCCAGCAGTTACCAAGGGACAGTCATGAACACTGAAGCTTTCTTT. Amino acid sequence: CASSYQGTVMNTEAFF.

V usage is TRBV7-2 and J usage is TRBJ1-1; 7 nucleotides align to TRBD1. V lost 7 bases and J lost 5; bases outside the gene matches: 16. The CDR3 runs to 16 residues. Germline V gene lookup returns CDR1 SGHTA and CDR2 FQGNSA. The CDR3, as DNA: TGTGCCAGCACCCCACAGGGGCCGCTTGGCCAGACTGAAGCTTTCTTT. Translation gives CASTPQGPLGQTEAFF.

The chain uses TRBV27 and TRBJ2-5; D remains unclear. Germline V gene sequence: CDR1 MNHEY, CDR2 SMNVEV (reference sequence). V lost 10 bases and J lost 4, with 13 bases in between. There are 12 residues in the CDR3. CDR3 sequence: CATGDGLETQYF. For the CDR3, the DNA is TGTGCCACCGGAGACGGGTTAGAGACCCAGTACTTC.

V gene TRBV30 combines with J gene TRBJ2-7, with 10 positions matching TRBD1. The CDR3 runs 13 residues. Germline trimming cut 7 bases from V and 4 bases from J; bases unmatched to any gene: 7. Germline V gene data show CDR1 as GTSNPN and CDR2 as SVGIG (reference sequence). The CDR3 DNA follows: TGTGCCTTCCGGGACAGGGGAGGGTACGAGCAGTACTTC. Amino acids: CAFRDRGGYEQYF.

The chain is built from TRBV7-8 and TRBJ2-5, with TRBD1 matching 7 bases. There are 14 residues in the CDR3. Germline V gene sequence: CDR1 SGHVS, CDR2 FQNEAQ. The ends lost 5 bases at V and 1 base at J; junction bases unmatched: 4. CDR3 in amino acids: CASSRTGAQETQYF. The CDR3 coding sequence is TGTGCCAGCAGCCGAACAGGGGCCCAAGAGACCCAGTACTTC.

This chain's CDR3 is CASSVDGGRYEQYF. The CDR3 DNA reads as TGTGCCAGCAGCGTAGATGGGGGCAGGTACGAGCAGTACTTC. This chain joins TRBV9 and TRBJ2-7; TRBD1 might be the D (6 bases). Germline loops: CDR1 SGDLS, CDR2 YYNGEE. Trimming removed 0 bases at V and 4 bases at J, with 11 bases between. The CDR3 loop spans 14 amino acids.

J is TRBJ2-3 and V is TRBV6-6; TRBD1 matches 8 bases. In germline, CDR1 is MNHNY, CDR2 SVGAGI (reference sequence). V shed 6 bases, J shed 0 bases, and the junction held 8 bases outside the gene matches. CDR3 length: 16 residues. This CDR3 reads CASRPWDRFSTDTQYF. As DNA, the CDR3 is TGTGCCAGCAGGCCATGGGACAGGTTTAGCACAGATACGCAGTATTTT.

The chain joins TRBV5-4 to TRBJ1-2; TRBD1 is a possible D gene (6 bases). The ends were cut back, 4 bases at V and 4 bases at J, with 14 bases in the middle. The CDR3 has 14 residues. CDR1 SGHNT and CDR2 YYREEE come from the germline V gene (reference sequence). The CDR3 nucleotides are TGTGCCAGCAGCGCGGACAGTAGCCCCTATGGCTACACCTTC. Residues: CASSADSSPYGYTF.